A selection of T cell receptor beta chains follows, all from one sample in a study of blood T cell repertoires in COVID-19. Generated by immunoSEQ multiplex PCR, the TCRdb table keeps only in-frame clones and is missing some. The repertoire has roughly 200,000 clones, 80% to 90% of them found once; the top ten carry 7.2%. The sample comprised PBMCs or T cells enriched from blood (not recorded which). All receptors derive from a man aged 30 to 45 in a cohort exposed to, infected with or recovered from COVID-19 (not recorded which). CDR3s include the opening cysteine and the closing phenylalanine or tryptophan. A D gene is named only where the DNA matches it firmly. Some rows have no size entry. The others give once, few or many, or a class for an expanded clone.

>TRBV7-3|NA|TRBJ1-2|TRBD1
TGTGCCAGCAGCCCACAGGACAGGGAAACTGGCTACACCTTC
CASSPQDRETGYTF
>TRBV5-1|NA|TRBJ2-1|NA
TGCGCCAGCAGCTTCGAGAGTCCCTACAATGAGCAGTTCTTC
CASSFESPYNEQFF
>TRBV6-1|NA|TRBJ2-1|NA
TGTGCCAGCAGTGAAGTATTCTCCTACAATGAGCAGTTCTTC
CASSEVFSYNEQFF
>TRBV7-8|NA|TRBJ2-7|TRBD1
TGTGCCAGCAGCTTAGCTGGGACAGTGTACGAGCAGTACTTC
CASSLAGTVYEQYF
>TRBV5-1|NA|TRBJ1-1|NA
TGCGCCAGCAGCTTGGTTGGGCAGATGAACACTGAAGCTTTCTTT
CASSLVGQMNTEAFF
>TRBV9|NA|TRBJ2-2|TRBD1
TGTGCCAGCAGCGACCGGGACAGGCTGGTCGGGGAGCTGTTTTTT
CASSDRDRLVGELFF
>TRBV19|NA|TRBJ1-5|NA
TGTGCCAGTAGTATGACACCGTCCGGCAATCAGCCCCAGCATTTT
CASSMTPSGNQPQHF
>TRBV4-2|NA|TRBJ2-2|NA
TGTGCCAGCAGCCAGATGACAGTCTACTCCGACGCGAACACCGGGGAGCTGTTTTTT
CASSQMTVYSDANTGELFF
>TRBV5-1|NA|TRBJ1-1|TRBD1
TGCGCCAGCAGAGTAGACAGGGGAAGGGGCACTGAAGCTTTCTTT
CASRVDRGRGTEAFF
>TRBV27|NA|TRBJ1-2|NA
TGTGCCAGCAGGGACAGACTGATCTATGGCTACACCTTC
CASRDRLIYGYTF
>TRBV28|NA|TRBJ1-2|TRBD1
TGTGCCAGCAGCCCCACGCTGGACAGGGTTTATGGCTACACCTTC
CASSPTLDRVYGYTF
>TRBV29-1|NA|TRBJ1-2|TRBD1
TGCAGCGCTCCGGGACAGGGAGATGGCTACACCTTC
CSAPGQGDGYTF
>TRBV2|NA|TRBJ2-2|TRBD1
TGTGCCACCACTACACAGGGGGCACCGACCGGGGAGCTGTTTTTT
CATTTQGAPTGELFF
>TRBV7-9|NA|TRBJ1-6|NA
TGTGCCAGCAGCTTAGACAGTAATTCACCCCTCCACTTT
CASSLDSNSPLHF
>TRBV7-9|NA|TRBJ1-1|TRBD1
TGTGCCAGCAGCTTAGCCAGGACAGGGGAAACTGAAGCTTTCTTT
CASSLARTGETEAFF
>TRBV20-1|NA|TRBJ2-2|TRBD2
TGCAGTGCTAGTCGGGGGGACACCGGGGAGCTGTTTTTT
CSASRGDTGELFF
>TRBV29-1|NA|TRBJ2-2|NA
TGCAGCGTTGGGCCGGGACTTAGGCACACCGGGGAGCTGTTTTTT
CSVGPGLRHTGELFF
>TRBV6-5|NA|TRBJ1-5|NA
TGTGCCGCTAAGGGGTCGCACAGTACGAATCAGCCCCAGCATTTT
CAAKGSHSTNQPQHF
>TRBV6-6|NA|TRBJ2-1|TRBD2
TGTGCCAGCAGACCGAGCGGGAGGGCCTCCTACAATGAGCAGTTCTTC
CASRPSGRASYNEQFF
>TRBV18|few|TRBJ2-7|NA
TGTGCCAGCCCCCGCCCGACAGGCGAACCGAGGAGCTCCTACGAGCAGTACTTC
CASPRPTGEPRSSYEQYF
>TRBV9|NA|TRBJ2-5|TRBD1
TGTGCCAGCAGCGAGGGGGCGACCCAGTACTTC
CASSEGATQYF
>TRBV5-1|NA|TRBJ2-3|TRBD2
TGCGCCAGCAGCTTGGAGACTAGCCCCACAGATACGCAGTATTTT
CASSLETSPTDTQYF
>TRBV27|NA|TRBJ2-7|NA
TGTGCCAGCAGTTTAAGGACAGAGCACGAGCAGTACTTC
CASSLRTEHEQYF
>TRBV5-4|NA|TRBJ2-3|TRBD2
TGTGCCAGCAGCCATAGCGGGAGGGGCGCAGATACGCAGTATTTT
CASSHSGRGADTQYF
>TRBV3-1/TRBV3-2|NA|TRBJ1-2|TRBD1
TGTGCCAGCAGCCCCCACAGGGGAGGCGGCTACACCTTC
CASSPHRGGGYTF
>TRBV19|NA|TRBJ2-1|TRBD2
TGTGCCAGTAGTATGCTCTCTAGGGGAGGGTACAATGAGCAGTTCTTC
CASSMLSRGGYNEQFF
>TRBV2|once|TRBJ2-1|NA
TGTGCCAGCATCCCAGAGCGGAGCTCCTACAATGAGCAGTTCTTC
CASIPERSSYNEQFF
>TRBV19|NA|TRBJ1-3|NA
TGTGCCAGTAGTACGTTTCGCGCTGGAAACACCATATATTTT
CASSTFRAGNTIYF
>TRBV28|NA|TRBJ1-2|NA
TGTGCCAGCTCAGCGGTCTCCTATGGCTACACCTTC
CASSAVSYGYTF
>TRBV7-7|NA|TRBJ2-7|TRBD1
TGTGCTAGCAGCTTGGGACAGGGGATCTACGAGCAGTACTTC
CASSLGQGIYEQYF
>TRBV7-9|NA|TRBJ1-1|NA
TGTGCCAGCAGCACGGCAAGGGGCATGAACACTGAAGCTTTCTTT
CASSTARGMNTEAFF
>TRBV13|NA|TRBJ1-1|NA
TGTGCCAGCAGCGAGATAAGGGGTAGGGTTAACACTGAAGCTTTCTTT
CASSEIRGRVNTEAFF
>TRBV7-3|NA|TRBJ2-1|NA
TGTGCCAGCAGCTTGGAGAATGAGCAGTTCTTC
CASSLENEQFF
>TRBV4-3|NA|TRBJ2-2|TRBD2
TGCGCCAGCAGCCAAGACAGGACTAGCACCGGGGAGCTGTTTTTT
CASSQDRTSTGELFF
>TRBV7-9|NA|TRBJ2-3|TRBD2
TGTGCCAGCAGCTTACTAGCGGTGGCAGATACGCAGTATTTT
CASSLLAVADTQYF
>TRBV29-1|once|TRBJ2-1|TRBD2
TGCAGCGTTGAACCCCTGGCTAGCGGGAGTGACAATGAGCAGTTCTTC
CSVEPLASGSDNEQFF
>TRBV7-9|NA|TRBJ1-4|NA
TGTGCCAGCAGCCATACAGGGAAAGAGACCGGGAAAAAACTGTTTTTT
CASSHTGKETGKKLFF
>TRBV2|once|TRBJ2-7|TRBD1
TGTGCCAGCAGCCAACCCGGGACAGGGGGCTACGAGCAGTACTTC
CASSQPGTGGYEQYF
>TRBV3-1/TRBV3-2|NA|TRBJ2-4|NA
TGTGCCAGCAGCCACTCGTCCAGGGGAAACATTCAGTACTTC
CASSHSSRGNIQYF
>TRBV4-1|NA|TRBJ2-7|TRBD1
TGCGCCAGCAGCCAGTTCGGGACAGGGAGATCCTACGAGCAGTACTTC
CASSQFGTGRSYEQYF
>TRBV7-2|NA|TRBJ2-7|TRBD1
TGTGCCAGCAGCCCGGACAGGGTTAAGCCCTACGAGCAGTACTTC
CASSPDRVKPYEQYF
>TRBV19|NA|TRBJ2-5|NA
TGTGCCAGTACCCCGACTGTGTTTGGAGAGACCCAGTACTTC
CASTPTVFGETQYF
>TRBV6-4|NA|TRBJ1-6|TRBD1
TGTGCCAGCAGTAAGGGGACAGGGCCTGGGCATTCACCCCTCCACTTT
CASSKGTGPGHSPLHF
>TRBV2|NA|TRBJ1-5|TRBD1
TGTGCCAGCAGTGAGGGACAGGGTTTTCAGCCCCAGCATTTT
CASSEGQGFQPQHF
>TRBV28|NA|TRBJ1-5|NA
TGTGCCAGCATCAGAAGGAGGGAGCGGGGCAATCAGCCCCAGCATTTT
CASIRRRERGNQPQHF
>TRBV5-1|NA|TRBJ1-1|NA
TGCGCCAGCAGCCTCAGATTGGTGAACACTGAAGCTTTCTTT
CASSLRLVNTEAFF
>TRBV19|NA|TRBJ1-2|TRBD1
TGTGCCAGTAGCCCAGGGGGCTTGAACTATGGCTACACCTTC
CASSPGGLNYGYTF
>TRBV11-2|NA|TRBJ2-4|NA
TGTGCCAGCAGCTTAGGTCCAGATGCCAAAAACATTCAGTACTTC
CASSLGPDAKNIQYF
>TRBV5-1|NA|TRBJ2-7|NA
TGCGCCAGCAGCTTGGGTGGAAGAAGGCTCGGAGACCAGTACGAGCAGTACTTC
CASSLGGRRLGDQYEQYF
>TRBV6-2/TRBV6-3|NA|TRBJ2-7|TRBD1
TGTGCCAGCAGTTACTACGGGACAGGGCCCTACGAGCAGTACTTC
CASSYYGTGPYEQYF
>TRBV6-5|NA|TRBJ2-7|NA
TGTGCCAGCAGTCCCCCGGGTAGCTACGAGCAGTACTTC
CASSPPGSYEQYF
>TRBV9|NA|TRBJ1-1|NA
TGTGCCAGCAGCGGCGGAGGTCCCAGGGGCACAAACACTGAAGCTTTCTTT
CASSGGGPRGTNTEAFF
>TRBV10-3|NA|TRBJ1-3|NA
TGTGCCATCAGTGACAGGGTTACTGGAAACACCATATATTTT
CAISDRVTGNTIYF